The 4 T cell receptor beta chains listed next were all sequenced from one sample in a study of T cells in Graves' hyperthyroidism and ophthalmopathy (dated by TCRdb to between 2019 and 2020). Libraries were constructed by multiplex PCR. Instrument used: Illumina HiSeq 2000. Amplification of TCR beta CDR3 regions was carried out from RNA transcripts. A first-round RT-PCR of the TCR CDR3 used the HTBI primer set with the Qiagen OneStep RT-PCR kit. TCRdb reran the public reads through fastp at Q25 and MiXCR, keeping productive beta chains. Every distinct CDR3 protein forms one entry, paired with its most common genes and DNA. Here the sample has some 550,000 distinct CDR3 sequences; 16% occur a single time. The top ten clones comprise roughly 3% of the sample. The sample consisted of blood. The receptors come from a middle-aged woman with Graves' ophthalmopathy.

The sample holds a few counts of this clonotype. For the CDR3, the DNA is TGTGCCAGCAATCGGGGGAACTATGGCTACACCTTC. Translating it yields CASNRGNYGYTF. The chain links TRBV2 to TRBJ1-2, with D perhaps matching TRBD1 (5 bases). This CDR3 has 12 residues. Germline CDR1 and CDR2: SNHLY and FYNNEI. V lost 7 bases to trimming and J lost 2 bases, with 8 bases between them.

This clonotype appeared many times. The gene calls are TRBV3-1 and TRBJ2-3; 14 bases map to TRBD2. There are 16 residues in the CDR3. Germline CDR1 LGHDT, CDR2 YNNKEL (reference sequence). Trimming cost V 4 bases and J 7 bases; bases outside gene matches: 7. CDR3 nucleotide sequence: TGTGCCAGCAGCCTGGGACTAGCGGGAGTATGGAATACGCAGTATTTT. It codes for CASSLGLAGVWNTQYF.

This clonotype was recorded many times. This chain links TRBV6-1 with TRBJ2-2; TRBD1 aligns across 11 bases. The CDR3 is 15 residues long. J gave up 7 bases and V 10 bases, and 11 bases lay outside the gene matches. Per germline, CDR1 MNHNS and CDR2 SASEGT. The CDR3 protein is CATETGQGANGELFF. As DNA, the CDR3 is TGTGCCACCGAAACCGGACAGGGGGCGAACGGGGAGCTGTTTTTT.

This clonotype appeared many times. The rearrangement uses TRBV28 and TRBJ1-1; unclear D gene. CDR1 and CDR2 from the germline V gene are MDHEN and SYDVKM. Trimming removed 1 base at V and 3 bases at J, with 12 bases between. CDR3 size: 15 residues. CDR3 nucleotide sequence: TGTGCCAGCAGTTTATCACAGAGCCTGGACACTGAAGCTTTCTTT. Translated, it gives CASSLSQSLDTEAFF. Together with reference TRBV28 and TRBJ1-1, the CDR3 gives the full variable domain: DVKVTQSSRYLVKRTGEKVFLECVQDMDHENMFWYRQDPGLGLRLIYFSYDVKMKEKGDIPEGYSVSREKKERFSLILESASTNQTSMYLCASSLSQSLDTEAFFGQGTRLTVV.